This T cell receptor (beta chain) was sequenced for a study of shared clonotypes between healthy human individuals. Study findings and constraints: There were few donors, and this limited the genetic and exposure-history diversity represented.

Genomic DNA for unsorted samples, which was extracted with the QIAamp DNA Blood Mini kit, came from about 90 million PBMCs. This clone was counted ten times or more. Its antigen is not known. This sample includes further DNA sequences coding for the same CDR3. Trimming cost V 5 bases and J 2 bases; bases outside gene matches: 2. Per the germline V gene, CDR1 is SGHVS and CDR2 is FQNEAQ. There are 14 residues in the CDR3. Samples underwent the assay at deep level. Original processing notes: Filtering of immunoSEQ junctional sequences could not match full-length read filtering. The assay was immunoSEQ multiplex PCR, and TCRdb's table has in-frame clones only and misses some. That table furnishes V, J and clone size, whereas the DNA furnished D and trimming. The sample carries 450,000 to 500,000 clones, approximately 80% recorded once.

The J gene is TRBJ1-5, the V gene TRBV7-8, with 8 bases lining up with TRBD1. This TCR was sampled from a woman in her thirties or forties in good health. Some clones in this sample may be carry-over from other donors' samples. The sample comprised PBMCs. The CDR3 reads CASSPGQGNQPQHF. CDR3 DNA: TGTGCCAGCAGCCCGGGACAGGGCAATCAGCCCCAGCATTTT.